The clone carrying this T cell receptor (beta chain) has more than one count but fewer than ten. Its antigen is as yet unknown. This entry is derived from a study of T-cell reconstitution after alpha-beta-depleted transplantation in children. Points from the study as a whole: At one year after transplant, newly produced T cells mostly accounted for T-cell counts and diversity.

The TCRbeta library was prepared with unique molecular identifiers. TCRdb analysed the PCR reads with MiXCR anew, one entry per CDR3 protein. The table shows about 580,000 distinct CDR3 sequences, with 27% occurring only once. This CDR3 spans 14 amino acids. CDR1 and CDR2 from the germline V gene are SQVTM and ANQGSEA. The germline V and J ends were trimmed by 3 bases and 4 bases, with 15 bases remaining between them. The clonotype comes from a boy under three years old with Wiskott-Aldrich syndrome, due to receive a stem cell transplant. Here the sequenced sample was PBMCs, taken before TCRalphabeta/CD19-depleted stem cell transplant. The J gene is TRBJ1-1, the V gene TRBV29-1, with D perhaps matching TRBD1 (6 bases). The CDR3 reads CSVDFPGAPTEAFF. The CDR3 coding sequence is TGCAGCGTTGATTTTCCGGGGGCGCCCACTGAAGCTTTCTTT.